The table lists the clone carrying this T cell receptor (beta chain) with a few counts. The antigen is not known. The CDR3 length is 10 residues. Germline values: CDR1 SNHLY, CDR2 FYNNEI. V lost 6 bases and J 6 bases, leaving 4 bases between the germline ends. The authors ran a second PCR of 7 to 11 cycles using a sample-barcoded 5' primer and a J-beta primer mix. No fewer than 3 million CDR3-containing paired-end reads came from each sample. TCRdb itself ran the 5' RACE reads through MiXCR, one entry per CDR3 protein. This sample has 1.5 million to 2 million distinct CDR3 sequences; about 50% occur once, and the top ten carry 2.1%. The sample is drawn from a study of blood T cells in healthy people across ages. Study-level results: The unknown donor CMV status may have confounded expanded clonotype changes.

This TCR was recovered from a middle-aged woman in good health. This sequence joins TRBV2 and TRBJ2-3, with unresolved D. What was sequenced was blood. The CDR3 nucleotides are TGTGCCAGCAGGGAGGATACGCAGTATTTT. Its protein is CASREDTQYF.